This T cell receptor (beta chain) derives from a study of CD8 T cells in Susac syndrome. Germline V lookup: CDR1 SNHLY, CDR2 FYNNEI. After removal of 7 bases from V and 4 bases from J, the junction contained 4 bases not matched to a gene. CDR3 length: 14 amino acids. Negative isolation was applied to CD8+ and CD4+ T cells, and FACS enrichment was applied to TEMRA cells. With random hexamers, 0.5 to 1 ug RNA was reverse transcribed. TCRdb re-called the immunoSEQ multiplex PCR reads with MiXCR, one entry per CDR3 protein. The data contain some 120,000 distinct CDR3 sequences, approximately 94% of them singletons.

Sequencing input: CD4+ T cells from PBMCs. The V gene is TRBV2, the J gene TRBJ2-7, with TRBD2 identical over 13 bases. The sequence was obtained from a human donor with multiple sclerosis. The CDR3 region is CASTGLAGDYEQYF. The CDR3 bases are TGTGCCAGCACTGGACTAGCGGGAGATTACGAGCAGTACTTC.